These T cell receptor beta chains were read from a single sample in a study of T cell repertoires in cytomegalovirus infection. No antigen has been assigned to these receptors. MiXCR, applied by TCRdb to the reads, yields one record per CDR3 protein. In the table there are about 570,000 distinct CDR3 sequences, about 39% of which are singletons. The sample was cultured PBMCs, taken from culture after CMV antigen stimulation. These receptors all stem from a human donor in good health (CMV status not recorded). Some clones in this sample may be carry-over from other donors' samples. Each CDR3 is given with its conserved first and last residue. D genes are given only for firm matches. Size is stated for part of the rows, as once, few or many counts, or as a class when the clone is expanded.

d_call clone_size j_call v_call cdr3_nt cdr3_aa
TRBD2 - TRBJ2-7 TRBV15 TGTGCCACCAGCAGAGGGGACGCCGGGACTAGAATTTACGAGCAGTACTTC CATSRGDAGTRIYEQYF
- - TRBJ1-5 TRBV15 TGTGCCACCAGCAGAGGGGGAACCCCGAATAGCAATCAGCCCCAGCATTTT CATSRGGTPNSNQPQHF
- - TRBJ2-7 TRBV25-1 TGTGCCAGCCGTGAAGAGGGGGGGCTCTCCTACGAGCAGTACTTC CASREEGGLSYEQYF
- - TRBJ2-1 TRBV2 TGTGCCTCCAAGGGACTCCGAGAGAGCCAGCAGTTCTTC CASKGLRESQQFF
- - TRBJ2-7 TRBV5-4 TGTGCCAGCAGCCTTGGGGGGCGGGGAACCTACGAGCAGTACTTC CASSLGGRGTYEQYF
- few TRBJ2-1 TRBV12-3/TRBV12-4 TGTGCCAGCACCCCATTGGGGCTAGGGGTCCAGTTCTTC CASTPLGLGVQFF
- - TRBJ1-3 TRBV19 TGTGCCAGTAGTATGCTGGTCTCTGGAAACACCATATATTTT CASSMLVSGNTIYF
- - TRBJ2-3 TRBV4-1 TGCGCCAGCAGCCAAGTGGAAAAGACCGGCAAAACGCAGTATTTT CASSQVEKTGKTQYF
- few TRBJ2-7 TRBV18 TGTGCCAGCTCACGAGGGCCCGGGTCCTACGAGCAGTACTTC CASSRGPGSYEQYF
- - TRBJ2-7 TRBV20-1 TGCAGTGCTAGACTCGAAATGGAAGAGCAGTACTTC CSARLEMEEQYF
- - TRBJ2-3 TRBV6-2/TRBV6-3 TGTGCCAGCAGTTACTCGTCCCCTGGAGGTACGCAGTATTTT CASSYSSPGGTQYF
TRBD2 - TRBJ2-7 TRBV27 TGTGCCAGCAGTCCCCAACTAGCGGGTAAATCCTACGAGCAGTACTTC CASSPQLAGKSYEQYF
- few TRBJ2-3 TRBV28 TGTGCCAGCAGTCCGGAGGCCCTTGCGGATACGCAGTATTTT CASSPEALADTQYF
- - TRBJ2-3 TRBV12-3/TRBV12-4 TGTGCCAGCAGTTTAGCGCAAGGCGGAAGCTCGACAGATACGCAGTATTTT CASSLAQGGSSTDTQYF
- few TRBJ2-3 TRBV7-8 TGTGCCAGCAGCTTCGCTGCAGATACGCAGTATTTT CASSFAADTQYF
TRBD2 - TRBJ2-5 TRBV6-8 TGTGCCAGCAGTTTGAGCGGGGGGCCGTACCAAGAGACCCAGTACTTC CASSLSGGPYQETQYF
- - TRBJ1-2 TRBV6-2/TRBV6-3 TGTGCCAGCAGTTCCTCTAGTACCTATGGCTACACCTTC CASSSSSTYGYTF
TRBD1 few TRBJ2-5 TRBV11-2 TGTGCCAGCAGCCCTGGGGGCAGGACAGGGGGCCTCCCCCAAGAGACCCAGTACTTC CASSPGGRTGGLPQETQYF
- - TRBJ2-5 TRBV12-3/TRBV12-4 TGTGCCAGCAGTTTCCGGGGAGCCGTCGGAAGGGAGACCCAGTACTTC CASSFRGAVGRETQYF
- - TRBJ2-7 TRBV15 TGTGCCACCAGCAGAGTGGGAAGTCATCCCGAGCAGTACTTC CATSRVGSHPEQYF
TRBD2 few TRBJ2-7 TRBV7-2 TGTGCCAGCAGCAAACTAGCGGGGGCGACCTACGAGCAGTACTTC CASSKLAGATYEQYF
TRBD1 - TRBJ1-5 TRBV27 TGTGCCAGCAGTTTATCGTCCAGGGGGAACAATCAGCCCCAGCATTTT CASSLSSRGNNQPQHF
- - TRBJ2-2 TRBV7-9 TGTGCCAGCAGCTTAAACAGACACACCGGGGAGCTGTTTTTT CASSLNRHTGELFF
- - TRBJ1-4 TRBV6-1 TGTGCCAGCAGCCAAAGATCAACTAATGAAAAACTGTTTTTT CASSQRSTNEKLFF
- - TRBJ1-6 TRBV11-2 TGTGCCAGCAGCCGAGGGGGAGTCGGTTCACCCCTCCACTTT CASSRGGVGSPLHF
- - TRBJ2-4 TRBV12-3/TRBV12-4 TGTGCCAGCAGTCCCTGGGTTGGGGTATTGGAGGGTGTGAACATTCAGTACTTC CASSPWVGVLEGVNIQYF
TRBD1 - TRBJ2-7 TRBV6-1 TGTGCCAGCAGTTGGGAGGACAGGGGAGGCTACGAGCAGTACTTC CASSWEDRGGYEQYF
TRBD1 many TRBJ1-5 TRBV7-2 TGTGCCAGCAGCTTTCAGGGGGTAGATCAGCCCCAGCATTTT CASSFQGVDQPQHF
- few TRBJ2-5 TRBV12-3/TRBV12-4 TGTGCCACCCCGGAGGTCAGCGGAAAGACCCAGTACTTC CATPEVSGKTQYF
TRBD1 few TRBJ2-3 TRBV15 TGTGCCACCAGCACGCGACAGGGGGCACCCACAGATACGCAGTATTTT CATSTRQGAPTDTQYF
- few TRBJ2-3 TRBV7-9 TGTGCCAGCAGCTTTGTCTCAGATACGCAGTATTTT CASSFVSDTQYF
- - TRBJ2-1 TRBV20-1 TGCAGTGTCGACAGGTCGCGTGCGGGTGAGCAGTTCTTC CSVDRSRAGEQFF
- many TRBJ1-1 TRBV7-8 TGTGCCAGCAGCTTCCGGGACGGAGACACTGAAGCTTTCTTT CASSFRDGDTEAFF
TRBD2 few TRBJ2-7 TRBV12-3/TRBV12-4 TGTGCCAGCAGGTACGCCGAGGGACTAGCGATCTACGAGCAGTACTTC CASRYAEGLAIYEQYF
- - TRBJ1-4 TRBV6-1 TGTGCCAGCAGTGAAAGTTGGACTCCTACAACTAATGAAAAACTGTTTTTT CASSESWTPTTNEKLFF
- few TRBJ2-3 TRBV28 TGTGCCAGCAGTTTAATGTGGACTCGAGGACCAGATACGCAGTATTTT CASSLMWTRGPDTQYF
TRBD2 few TRBJ2-1 TRBV15 TGTGCCACCGGTGGCGGGGGGGCCAGAGGTGAGCAGTTCTTC CATGGGGARGEQFF
- - TRBJ1-1 TRBV4-3 TGCGCCAGCAGCCAAACCCGCGCGGGGCACGTCACTGAAGCTTTCTTT CASSQTRAGHVTEAFF
- - TRBJ2-2 TRBV27 TGTGCCAGCAGTTTATCGTACAGCACCGGGGAGCTGTTTTTT CASSLSYSTGELFF
- - TRBJ2-2 TRBV2 TGTGCCAGCAGTGGGCAGTGGACCGGGGAGCTGTTTTTT CASSGQWTGELFF
- many TRBJ1-3 TRBV7-2 TGTGCCAGCAGCTTCACACAGGATTCTGGAAACACCATATATTTT CASSFTQDSGNTIYF
TRBD1 - TRBJ1-5 TRBV12-3/TRBV12-4 TGTGCCAGCACAGGACAGGGCGCCAATCAGCCCCAGCATTTT CASTGQGANQPQHF
- few TRBJ1-1 TRBV7-9 TGTGCCAGCAGCTTAGAATCCGAACTTGGGGGCGCTTTCTTT CASSLESELGGAFF
- - TRBJ2-7 TRBV6-6 TGTGCCAGCAGTTACGGGGACTTCTACGAGCAGTACTTC CASSYGDFYEQYF
TRBD1 - TRBJ2-7 TRBV5-1 TGCGCCAGCAGCCCCAGGACAGGGGACTACGAGCAGTACTTC CASSPRTGDYEQYF
- - TRBJ2-4 TRBV2 TGTGCCAGCGAGACAGTGGCCTTCGGCATTCAGTACTTC CASETVAFGIQYF
TRBD1 few TRBJ2-7 TRBV6-1 TGTGCCAGCAGCACTGGGGACAGAGCCTACGAGCAGTACTTC CASSTGDRAYEQYF
- few TRBJ2-7 TRBV7-2 TGTGCCAGCAGCCCCTTTTCAGCCTACGAGCAGTACTTC CASSPFSAYEQYF